The 10 T cell receptor beta chains given below trace back to one sample, sequenced in a study of cytomegalovirus exposure and HLA in healthy donors. PCR primers comprised 60 Vbeta and 13 Jbeta primers. This table comes from immunoSEQ multiplex PCR, and its TCRdb copy is limited to in-frame clones, with some not included. The table shows fewer than 180,000 clones, with about 76% occurring only once. The sequencing sample was made of PBMCs. Receptors were obtained from a human donor in good health.

J is TRBJ2-3 and V is TRBV2; 9 bases agree with TRBD1. The germline gives CDR1 SNHLY, CDR2 FYNNEI. CDR3 length: 16 residues. After removal of 5 bases from V and 3 bases from J, the junction contained 9 bases not matched to a gene. CDR3 protein: CASSPSPGQGTDTQYF. CDR3 nucleotides: TGTGCCAGCAGTCCCTCGCCGGGACAGGGTACAGATACGCAGTATTTT.

The chain carries TRBV15 and TRBJ2-3; a weak D match, TRBD2 (5 bases). The germline V gene has CDR1 LNHNV and CDR2 YYDKDF (reference sequence). The CDR3 is made up of 15 amino acids. Trimming took off 5 bases at V and 3 bases at J, with 15 bases between the two ends. In DNA form, the CDR3 reads TGTGCCACCAGCGGACGAAACTCGGGGACAGATACGCAGTATTTT. Translated, it gives CATSGRNSGTDTQYF.

The V call is TRBV19, the J call TRBJ1-1; a weak D match, TRBD1 (6 bases). The CDR3 spans 13 residues. Germline assignment: CDR1 LNHDA and CDR2 SQIVND (reference sequence). With 2 bases removed from V and 6 bases from J, the gap between germline ends came to 10 bases. The CDR3 sequence is CASSIRGSAEAFF. DNA of the CDR3: TGTGCCAGTAGTATAAGGGGGAGCGCTGAAGCTTTCTTT.

This chain joins TRBV7-2 and TRBJ1-3; D gene uncertain. V lost 5 bases and J 1 base, leaving 9 bases between the germline ends. Per the germline V gene, CDR1 is SGHTA and CDR2 is FQGNSA. The CDR3 length is 14 residues. The CDR3 region is CASSDGGSGNTIYF. CDR3 sequence (DNA): TGTGCCAGCAGCGATGGAGGTTCTGGAAACACCATATATTTT. Combining the CDR3 with reference TRBV7-2 and TRBJ1-3 gives the whole variable domain GAGVSQSPSNKVTEKGKDVELRCDPISGHTALYWYRQSLGQGLEFLIYFQGNSAPDKSGLPSDRFSAERTGGSVSTLTIQRTQQEDSAVYLCASSDGGSGNTIYFGEGSWLTVV.

The V and J genes are TRBV5-5 and TRBJ1-5; D perhaps matches TRBD1 (5 bases). The V gene lost 4 bases and the J gene lost 4 bases, with 12 bases spanning the gap. Per germline, CDR1 SGHKS and CDR2 YYEKEE (reference sequence). The CDR3 extends over 14 amino acids. The CDR3 coding sequence is TGTGCCAGCAGCACAACCCAGGGAAATCAGCCCCAGCATTTT. It specifies CASSTTQGNQPQHF.

The chain combines TRBV28 with TRBJ2-6; 12 nucleotides match TRBD2. V shed 6 bases and J 2 bases; nucleotides not matched to a gene: 5. The CDR3 is 17 residues long. Germline lookup yields CDR1 MDHEN and CDR2 SYDVKM. CDR3 DNA: TGTGCCAGCAGACGCCTAGCGGGAGGGCCTGGGGCCAACGTCCTGACTTTC. Its translation: CASRRLAGGPGANVLTF.

The chain is built from TRBV5-1 and TRBJ1-1, with unresolved D. Germline V gene data show CDR1 as SGHRS and CDR2 as YFSETQ. The CDR3 has 16 residues. Trimming left V 6 bases short and J 1 base short, with 19 bases between. CDR3 sequence: CASTAGASLPNTEAFF. The DNA for the CDR3 is TGCGCCAGCACCGCAGGCGCGTCCCTACCGAACACTGAAGCTTTCTTT.

This chain connects TRBV7-9 to TRBJ2-7; 7 positions agree with TRBD1. Germline loops: CDR1 SEHNR, CDR2 FQNEAQ (reference sequence). The trim removed 5 bases at V and 4 bases at J, leaving 11 bases unmatched. This CDR3 spans 15 amino acids. CDR3: CASSAGTVGLYEQYF. CDR3 nucleotides: TGTGCCAGCAGCGCAGGGACAGTTGGTTTATACGAGCAGTACTTC.

In its sample, this clone was seen a few times. The chain recombines TRBV5-5 with TRBJ1-1; D is undetermined. The CDR3 runs 14 residues. V lost 5 bases, J lost 1 base, and 12 bases lay in between. Germline V gene data show CDR1 as SGHKS and CDR2 as YYEKEE (reference sequence). Here the CDR3 reads CASRKWAANTEAFF. The CDR3 DNA sequence: TGTGCCAGCAGAAAGTGGGCCGCGAACACTGAAGCTTTCTTT.

This chain uses TRBV4-1 with TRBJ1-2; TRBD1 aligns across 7 bases. Unmatched junction bases numbered 2, after V lost 3 bases and J lost 7 bases. The CDR3 consists of 12 residues. The germline gives CDR1 MGHRA, CDR2 YSYEKL. The CDR3 region has the DNA TGCGCCAGCAGCCATGCAGGGGGTGGCTACACCTTC. Its translation is CASSHAGGGYTF.